This T cell receptor (beta chain) was sequenced during a study of blood T cell repertoires in COVID-19. TCRdb's table, derived via immunoSEQ multiplex PCR, lists solely in-frame clones and lacks some. The repertoire holds around 300,000 clones, with approximately 88% as singletons. Trimming removed 4 bases from V and 7 bases from J, with 9 bases in between. Germline CDR1 SGHDT, CDR2 YYEEEE. This CDR3 contains 12 residues. The chain joins TRBV5-6 to TRBJ2-1; the D is unclear. The source of this sequence is a man younger than 45 who had recovered from COVID-19. The sequenced sample was PBMCs or T cells enriched from blood (not recorded which). For the CDR3, the DNA is TGTGCCAGCAGCGGCGCCAGGAATGAGCAGTTCTTC. Its translation is CASSGARNEQFF.